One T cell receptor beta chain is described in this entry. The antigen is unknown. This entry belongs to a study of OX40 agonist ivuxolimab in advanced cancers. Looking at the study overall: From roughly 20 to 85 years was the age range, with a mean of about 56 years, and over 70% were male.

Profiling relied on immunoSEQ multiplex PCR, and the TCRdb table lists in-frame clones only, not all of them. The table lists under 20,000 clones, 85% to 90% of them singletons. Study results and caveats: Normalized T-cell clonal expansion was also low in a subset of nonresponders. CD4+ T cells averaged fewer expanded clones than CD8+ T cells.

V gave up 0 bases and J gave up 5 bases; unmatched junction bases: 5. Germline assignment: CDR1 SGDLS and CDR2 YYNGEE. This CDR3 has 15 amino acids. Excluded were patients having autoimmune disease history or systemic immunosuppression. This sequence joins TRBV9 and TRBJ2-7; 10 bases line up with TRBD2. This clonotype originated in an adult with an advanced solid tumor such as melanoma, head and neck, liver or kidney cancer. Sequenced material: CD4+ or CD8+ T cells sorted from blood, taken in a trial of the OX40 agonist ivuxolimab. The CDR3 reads CASSVEREGLNEQYF. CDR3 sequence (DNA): TGTGCCAGCAGCGTAGAGCGGGAGGGCCTTAACGAGCAGTACTTC.